These 5 T cell receptor beta chains came from one sample sequenced in a study of immune heterogeneity within non-small cell lung tumors. The template for each sample was about 660 ng of genomic DNA, which had been extracted from bulk tumor tissue. Several spatially distant biopsies were obtained per primary tumor intraoperatively. With untreated, newly diagnosed non-small cell lung cancer, the patients went on to undergo curative surgery. Multiplex PCR (32 V and 13 J primers) was used to amplify the TCR beta CDR3. TCRdb re-called the multiplex PCR reads with MiXCR, one entry per CDR3 protein. The sample contains 8,500 to 11,000 distinct CDR3 sequences, 15% to 20% of which appear only once. The sequencing sample was made of lung tumor tissue. The receptors stem from a man in his forties with non-small cell lung cancer.

Sample share makes this clonotype medium-sized. The CDR3 DNA follows: TGCGCCAGCAGCCATCACGGGACAGGTGCCTACGAGCAGTACTTC. Translated, it gives CASSHHGTGAYEQYF. The chain combines TRBV4-1 with TRBJ2-7; 8 nucleotides line up with TRBD1. CDR1 MGHRA and CDR2 YSYEKL come from the germline V gene. The length of the CDR3 is 15 residues. The ends lost 3 bases at V and 2 bases at J; junction bases unmatched: 6.

This clonotype is labeled medium-sized. V usage is TRBV27 and J usage is TRBJ1-2; D perhaps matches TRBD1 (5 bases). Germline loops: CDR1 MNHEY, CDR2 SMNVEV (reference sequence). The CDR3 is 15 residues long. The germline V and J ends were trimmed by 3 bases and 4 bases, with 15 bases remaining between them. The CDR3 here is CASSFGAERGYGYTF. The DNA for the CDR3 is TGTGCCAGCAGTTTCGGAGCGGAAAGGGGCTATGGCTACACCTTC.

Only one count was recorded for this clonotype. The junction and the germline gene differ at one end; a read error may be behind it. The chain links TRBV12-3 or TRBV12-4 to TRBJ2-2; a possible D gene is TRBD2 (5 bases). The CDR3 contains 12 residues. The CDR3 reads CANSLPTGEPFF. DNA of the CDR3: TGTGCCAACAGTCTCCCTACCGGGGAGCCGTTTTTT.

This clonotype is judged medium-sized. The chain couples TRBV2 to TRBJ1-4; D perhaps matches TRBD1 (5 bases). CDR1 and CDR2 from the germline V gene are SNHLY and FYNNEI. This CDR3 has 14 residues. The germline V and J ends were trimmed by 5 bases and 5 bases, with 12 bases remaining between them. The CDR3 DNA reads as TGTGCCAGCAGTAGTAACGCAGGGAATGAAAAACTGTTTTTT. Its translation is CASSSNAGNEKLFF. The full variable domain, in which reference TRBV2 and TRBJ1-4 provide the parts outside the CDR3, is EPEVTQTPSHQVTQMGQEVILRCVPISNHLYFYWYRQILGQKVEFLVSFYNNEISEKSEIFDDQFSVERPDGSNFTLKIRSTKLEDSAMYFCASSSNAGNEKLFFGSGTQLSVL.

Many counts were recorded for this clonotype. The V and J genes are TRBV20-1 and TRBJ1-1; a weak D match, TRBD1 (5 bases). V lost 1 base and J lost 2, with 14 bases in between. Looked up from germline, CDR1 is DFQATT and CDR2 is SNEGSKA (reference sequence). The CDR3 runs 15 residues. CDR3 region: CSARVAWGGNTEAFF. DNA of the CDR3: TGCAGTGCTAGAGTGGCTTGGGGGGGAAACACTGAAGCTTTCTTT.